Below are 20 T cell receptor beta chains sequenced from a single sample in a study of T cell responses to AZD1222 COVID-19 vaccine. TCRdb keeps only in-frame clones here, not all; method: immunoSEQ multiplex PCR. The repertoire has approximately 160,000 clones, approximately 90% of them found once; the top ten carry 1.5%. Material: peripheral blood, obtained on day 0 of AZD1222 vaccination. The source of these receptors is an adult in good health.

The V gene is TRBV3-1 (or the pseudogene TRBV3-2), the J gene TRBJ2-7; D gene uncertain. Germline assignment: CDR1 LGHDT and CDR2 YNNKEL (reference sequence). Trimming took off 1 base at V and 0 bases at J, with 10 bases between the two ends. The length of the CDR3 is 15 residues. CDR3 bases: TGTGCCAGCAGCCAAGGGCAGGTTAGCTCCTACGAGCAGTACTTC. Protein sequence: CASSQGQVSSYEQYF.

Only one count was recorded for this clone. The chain recombines TRBV3-1 (or the pseudogene TRBV3-2) with TRBJ2-3; a weak D match, TRBD2 (5 bases). The CDR3 consists of 15 residues. V shed 3 bases and J shed 5 bases, with 15 bases lying between them. Germline lookup yields CDR1 LGHDT and CDR2 YNNKEL (reference sequence). The CDR3 bases are TGTGCCAGCAGCCATCCCCTAGGAGGTAGAGATACGCAGTATTTT. Its protein product is CASSHPLGGRDTQYF.

The chain recombines TRBV19 with TRBJ1-4, with D perhaps matching TRBD1 (5 bases). The CDR3 has 15 amino acids. The V end was cut by 5 bases, the J end by 0 bases, with 10 bases between. Germline V lookup: CDR1 LNHDA, CDR2 SQIVND (reference sequence). CDR3 sequence reads: CASSQSGTTNEKLFF. CDR3 in DNA: TGTGCCAGTAGTCAATCAGGGACAACTAATGAAAAACTGTTTTTT. The full variable domain, with the rest looked up from reference TRBV19 and TRBJ1-4, is DGGITQSPKYLFRKEGQNVTLSCEQNLNHDAMYWYRQDPGQGLRLIYYSQIVNDFQKGDIAEGYSVSREKKESFPLTVTSAQKNPTAFYLCASSQSGTTNEKLFFGSGTQLSVL.

This chain connects TRBV7-3 to TRBJ2-3; 12 bases line up with TRBD2. With 5 bases clipped from V and 3 bases from J, the junction kept 3 bases outside the gene matches. From germline, CDR1 is SGHTA and CDR2 FQGTGA. The CDR3 consists of 15 residues. This CDR3 is CASSPSGGATDTQYF. The CDR3 coding sequence is TGTGCCAGCAGCCCTAGCGGGGGGGCGACAGATACGCAGTATTTT.

The genes are TRBV7-3 and TRBJ2-5; 10 nucleotides align to TRBD2. CDR1 is SGHTA, CDR2 FQGTGA, per germline. The CDR3 length is 15 residues. V lost 0 bases to trimming and J lost 5 bases; unmatched junction nucleotides: 3. The CDR3 DNA is TGTGCCAGCAGCTTAACTAGCGGGGGGTTGGAGACCCAGTACTTC. Encoded protein: CASSLTSGGLETQYF.

This clone was recorded many times. The rearrangement links TRBV7-3 to TRBJ1-2, with D hard to call. This CDR3 is 15 amino acids long. Trimming left V 5 bases short and J 0 bases short, with 13 bases between. In germline, CDR1 is SGHTA, CDR2 FQGTGA. The CDR3 DNA reads TGTGCCAGCAGCCCCCGGTATGGACCTAACTATGGCTACACCTTC. It specifies CASSPRYGPNYGYTF. The full variable domain, completed using reference TRBV7-3 and TRBJ1-2, is GAGVSQTPSNKVTEKGKYVELRCDPISGHTALYWYRQSLGQGPEFLIYFQGTGAADDSGLPNDRFFAVRPEGSVSTLKIQRTERGDSAVYLCASSPRYGPNYGYTFGSGTRLTVV.

The chain carries TRBV2 and TRBJ1-2; TRBD1 agrees at 8 bases. The CDR3 is made up of 14 amino acids. The germline gives CDR1 SNHLY, CDR2 FYNNEI. V was pared by 6 bases and J by 0 bases, with 3 bases of the junction left unmatched. The CDR3 loop reads CASRGQVTNYGYTF. The CDR3 region has the DNA TGTGCCAGCAGGGGACAGGTCACTAACTATGGCTACACCTTC.

This chain joins TRBV18 and TRBJ1-4, with D possibly TRBD1 on 6 matching bases. The germline V gene has CDR1 KGHSH and CDR2 LQKENI. Trimming removed 0 bases from V and 7 bases from J, with 12 bases in between. The CDR3 has 15 residues. DNA for the CDR3: TGTGCCAGCTCACCACCAGCGGGGGCAAGTGAAAAACTGTTTTTT. As protein: CASSPPAGASEKLFF.

The V call is TRBV4-2, the J call TRBJ2-7; TRBD2 agrees at 8 bases. Unmatched junction bases numbered 13, after V lost 5 bases and J lost 4 bases. The CDR3 is 16 residues long. Per the germline V gene, CDR1 is LGHNA and CDR2 is YNFKEQ. In DNA, the CDR3 is TGTGCCAGCAGCGGACGGGGGACTAGGTCGGCTTACGAGCAGTACTTC. Amino acids: CASSGRGTRSAYEQYF.

The rearrangement joins TRBV7-9 to TRBJ1-1; D unclear. Between the trimmed V and J ends, which lost 5 bases and 3 bases, there was a span of 7 bases. Germline V gene data show CDR1 as SEHNR and CDR2 as FQNEAQ (reference sequence). The CDR3 is made up of 12 amino acids. DNA of the CDR3: TGTGCCAGCAGCCCCCTATACACTGAAGCTTTCTTT. Translating it yields CASSPLYTEAFF.

The V call is TRBV15, the J call TRBJ2-4; TRBD2 might be the D (7 bases). CDR1 is LNHNV, CDR2 YYDKDF, per germline (reference sequence). The CDR3 spans 19 residues. Between the trimmed V and J ends, which lost 0 bases and 0 bases, there was a span of 18 bases. The CDR3 coding sequence is TGTGCCACCAGCAGAGATATCGCAGGGGCGGGGGTAGCCAAAAACATTCAGTACTTC. Its translation: CATSRDIAGAGVAKNIQYF.

This chain links TRBV5-5 with TRBJ2-7; 8 positions agree with TRBD1. The V gene end was trimmed by 0 bases and the J gene end by 3 bases; junction bases not matched to a gene: 8. Germline V gene data show CDR1 as SGHKS and CDR2 as YYEKEE (reference sequence). There are 16 residues in the CDR3. CDR3 nucleotides: TGTGCCAGCAGCTTGGTCCCCTCTGGACAGGGCTACGAGCAGTACTTC. Protein product: CASSLVPSGQGYEQYF.

The gene calls are TRBV10-3 and TRBJ2-1; D call uncertain. The V gene's germline CDR1 is ENHRY and CDR2 SYGVKD. CDR3 length: 12 amino acids. Trimming shortened V by 4 bases and J by 6 bases, and 7 bases separated the two germline ends. The CDR3 DNA follows: TGTGCCATCAGTGGGGAAGGCAATGAGCAGTTCTTC. It specifies CAISGEGNEQFF.

V is TRBV7-2 and J is TRBJ1-5, with 10 positions matching TRBD1. V gave up 1 base and J gave up 6 bases; unmatched junction bases: 3. Germline CDR1 SGHTA, CDR2 FQGNSA. The CDR3 totals 15 residues. The CDR3 DNA reads TGTGCCAGCAGCTTAGGGGGACAGGGGAGTCAGCCCCAGCATTTT. Amino acids: CASSLGGQGSQPQHF.

This clone was seen just once. The chain links TRBV5-5 to TRBJ2-5, with 8 bases lining up with TRBD1. The CDR3 contains 14 residues. In germline, CDR1 is SGHKS, CDR2 YYEKEE (reference sequence). The J segment lost 5 bases and the V segment lost 2 bases, leaving 5 bases of the junction unmatched. The CDR3, as DNA: TGTGCCAGCAGCTTAACAGGGGGATTTGAGACCCAGTACTTC. It translates to CASSLTGGFETQYF.

This chain connects TRBV27 to TRBJ1-2, with D perhaps TRBD1 (6 bases). From germline, CDR1 is MNHEY and CDR2 SMNVEV (reference sequence). This CDR3 is built from 15 residues. V was shortened by 0 bases and J by 1 base, with 9 bases between the two germline ends. The CDR3 reads CASSLSGTINYGYTF. The CDR3 nucleotides are TGTGCCAGCAGTTTATCGGGGACAATTAACTATGGCTACACCTTC.

This clone was picked up one time. This chain links TRBV9 with TRBJ2-5, with 8 bases identical to TRBD2. Germline CDR1 is SGDLS and CDR2 is YYNGEE. J was trimmed by 5 bases and V by 4 bases; bases with no gene match: 10. This CDR3 has 15 amino acids. The CDR3 protein is CASSYSGTSLETQYF. CDR3 DNA sequence: TGTGCCAGCAGCTACTCCGGGACTAGTCTCGAGACCCAGTACTTC.

This clone was found once. This rearrangement joins TRBV6-6 to TRBJ1-1, with D possibly matching TRBD1 (5 bases). The CDR3 length is 13 residues. V was trimmed by 2 bases and J by 4 bases, leaving 8 bases between them. Germline V gene sequence: CDR1 MNHNY, CDR2 SVGAGI (reference sequence). This chain's CDR3 is CASSYTGGTEAFF. In DNA form, the CDR3 reads TGTGCCAGCAGTTACACGGGGGGCACTGAAGCTTTCTTT.

The rearrangement uses TRBV4-2 and TRBJ1-6; D is possibly TRBD1 (5 bases). The germline gives CDR1 LGHNA, CDR2 YNFKEQ. Trimming shortened V by 1 base and J by 9 bases, and 22 bases separated the two germline ends. CDR3 length: 18 residues. In nucleotides, the CDR3 is TGTGCCAGCAGCCAAGGCTGGGCTCGGGGACGTGGGGGTTCACCCCTCCACTTT. Translated: CASSQGWARGRGGSPLHF.

This chain uses TRBV2 with TRBJ2-3; TRBD2 matches at 7 bases. There are 16 residues in the CDR3. Germline V CDR1 and CDR2: SNHLY, FYNNEI. With 7 bases clipped from V and 2 bases from J, the junction kept 12 bases outside the gene matches. CDR3 in DNA: TGTGCCAGCACCCACCTTGGCGGGGGACTCACAGATACGCAGTATTTT. Protein product: CASTHLGGGLTDTQYF.